This T cell receptor (beta chain) was sequenced in a study of blood T cell repertoires in COVID-19. Study at large: Spain, Italy and the United States supplied samples that represented acute and convalescent COVID-19. T cells, B-cell-depleted T cells, or PBMCs supplied cDNA or gDNA.

This clone was seen a handful of times. Germline assignment: CDR1 SQVTM and CDR2 ANQGSEA. The CDR3 loop spans 10 amino acids. V was trimmed by 3 bases and J by 6 bases, leaving 5 bases between them. Original methodology: Reference gene primer amplification gave nucleated cell count estimates. TCRdb keeps only in-frame clones here, not all; method: immunoSEQ multiplex PCR. V, J and clone size are those of that table, while D and trimming were read from the DNA. The top ten clones hold more than 6.5% of a sample with roughly 66,000 clones, 82% of them seen once. What was sequenced was peripheral blood. The clonotype was recovered from a man between 60 and 75 years old with acute or convalescent COVID-19. This chain connects TRBV29-1 to TRBJ1-2; D is unresolved. The CDR3 loop reads CSVDGNGYTF. The CDR3 nucleotides read TGCAGCGTTGACGGGAATGGCTACACCTTC. Full variable domain (missing parts from reference TRBV29-1 and TRBJ1-2): SAVISQKPSRDICQRGTSLTIQCQVDSQVTMMFWYRQQPGQSLTLIATANQGSEATYESGFVIDKFPISRPNLTFSTLTVSNMSPEDSSIYLCSVDGNGYTFGSGTRLTVV.